One T cell receptor beta chain is described in this entry. It has no known antigen specificity. Base-call qualities are not available, and no considerably larger clone is one nucleotide away. TCRbeta CDR3 regions were amplified from genomic DNA using the immunoSEQ Assay, a bias-controlled multiplex PCR. Per the original workflow: The number of nucleated cells in each sample was estimated by amplification of reference gene primers within the assay. To quantify the absolute abundance of each unique TCRbeta CDR3 rearrangement, sequence reads were collapsed and filtered. For each sample, productive Simpson clonality was calculated as the square root of Simpson's diversity index across productive rearrangements. What TCRdb holds here is the immuneACCESS table cut down to in-frame rearrangements. Part of the clones is not present; checked against another copy, under half of the missing clones reflect an unresolved V gene, and the others are unexplained. Clonal size and the V and J genes are those of that table, whereas D and trimming came from the DNA. This sample gives about 51,000 clones in total; about 86% of them show up just once. The top ten hold around 4% of the sample.

The collaborating institutions used their own protocols to collect whole blood in K2EDTA tubes. For TCRbeta analysis, collaborators shipped samples as frozen whole blood, isolated PBMCs, or DNA extracted from either of those sample types. This sample is part of a study of blood T cell repertoires in COVID-19 (dated by TCRdb to the early 2020s). With regard to the full study: Collaborator samples came from the United States, Italy and Spain and covered acute and convalescent phases of COVID-19. Samples came from the ongoing ImmuneRACE study (first 160 participants) plus 1,254 subjects from 6 global collaborators. The material from the prospective study consisted of cDNA or gDNA derived from T cells, B-cell-depleted T cells, or PBMCs. HLA class I and class II types, where available, came from metadata supplied by the sample provider rather than from assay-based typing. Subjects who had been exposed to COVID-19, were actively infected with it, or had recovered from it provided the deeply sampled blood TCRbeta repertoires that made up the dataset. The repertoires were released in a freely available public database intended as a resource for research on the immune response to SARS-CoV-2. A de-identified subject ID, COVID-19 status, age in years and sex were almost always included in the sample metadata. On the study overall, not on this receptor specifically: The amount of clinical and demographic metadata varied by source and participant and was provided uncurated.

V lost 8 bases and J lost 3 bases, and the count of bases not matched to a germline gene is 3. Reading the germline V gene (reference sequence) gives CDR1 GTSNPN and CDR2 SVGIG. The CDR3 spans 12 residues, from the cysteine through the phenylalanine. Only the CDR3 DNA is retained, 36 bases long and in frame from the first base. The rearrangement combines TRBV30 with TRBJ2-2, and TRBD2 matches 7 of the central bases. The clonotype originates from an older man with active COVID-19. Sequenced material: peripheral blood. Here the CDR3 is given as CAGGEYTGELFF. In nucleotides, the sequence is TGTGCCGGGGGGGAGTACACCGGGGAGCTGTTTTTT. The full variable domain, completed from the reference TRBV30 and TRBJ2-2 proteins outside the CDR3, reads SQTIHQWPATLVQPVGSPLSLECTVEGTSNPNLYWYRQAAGRGLQLLFYSVGIGQISSEVPQNLSASRPQDRQFILSSKKLLLSDSGFYLCAGGEYTGELFFGEGSRLTVL.